This T cell receptor (beta chain) was sequenced during a study of radiation and T cells in renal cell carcinoma. The CDR3 runs 16 residues. Looked up from germline, CDR1 is SGHTA and CDR2 is FQGNSA. The V segment lost 1 base and the J segment 4 bases; nucleotides outside the gene matches: 7. Time point specified: blood 2 weeks post-SBRT. Treatment: 15 Gy SBRT to primary tumor, nephrectomy 4 weeks later. This table comes from immunoSEQ multiplex PCR, and its TCRdb copy is limited to in-frame clones, with some not included. This sample carries 100,000 to 150,000 clones, roughly 91% of them seen once, and the ten largest clones take 5.8%.

The J gene is TRBJ1-2, the V gene TRBV7-2; 9 bases are shared with TRBD1. This clonotype was sampled from a woman aged 70 to 79 with renal cell carcinoma. Sequencing used blood, obtained from a patient whose treatment included radiotherapy and nephrectomy. CDR3 in DNA: TGTGCCAGCAGCTTAGTTGGGACAGGGACCTTCTATGGCTACACCTTC. Protein product: CASSLVGTGTFYGYTF.